The present entry profiles one T cell receptor beta chain with its context. The data are from a study of technical replicates of blood from a handful of donors. Losses at the gene ends were 10 bases for V and 6 bases for J; bases not matched to a gene: 11. Germline CDR1 reads MNHEY; CDR2 reads SVGAGI. The CDR3 runs 14 residues. The repertoire was sequenced with immunoSEQ multiplex PCR; TCRdb's copy has only in-frame clones and lacks some. The profile covers 80,000 to 95,000 clones, with about 97% appearing a single time and around 0.28% taken by the ten largest. The clonotype comes from a human donor in good health. What was sequenced was T cells isolated from PBMCs. This rearrangement joins TRBV6-5 to TRBJ2-1, with 8 bases identical to TRBD2. CDR3 region: CATGKAGVSNEQFF. CDR3 DNA: TGTGCCACCGGAAAAGCGGGAGTAAGCAATGAGCAGTTCTTC.